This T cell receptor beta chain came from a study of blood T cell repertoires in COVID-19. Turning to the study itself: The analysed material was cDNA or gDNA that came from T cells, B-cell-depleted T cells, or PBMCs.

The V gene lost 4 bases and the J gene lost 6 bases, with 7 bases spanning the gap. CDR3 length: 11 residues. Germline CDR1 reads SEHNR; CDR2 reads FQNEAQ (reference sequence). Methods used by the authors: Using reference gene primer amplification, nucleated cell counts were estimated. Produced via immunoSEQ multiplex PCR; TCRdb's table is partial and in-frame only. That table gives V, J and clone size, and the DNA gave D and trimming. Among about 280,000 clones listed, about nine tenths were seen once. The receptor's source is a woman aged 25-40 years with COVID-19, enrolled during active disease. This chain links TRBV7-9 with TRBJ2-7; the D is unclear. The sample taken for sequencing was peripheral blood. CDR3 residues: CASSSRREQYF. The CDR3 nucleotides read TGTGCCAGCAGCTCGCGCCGCGAGCAGTACTTC.